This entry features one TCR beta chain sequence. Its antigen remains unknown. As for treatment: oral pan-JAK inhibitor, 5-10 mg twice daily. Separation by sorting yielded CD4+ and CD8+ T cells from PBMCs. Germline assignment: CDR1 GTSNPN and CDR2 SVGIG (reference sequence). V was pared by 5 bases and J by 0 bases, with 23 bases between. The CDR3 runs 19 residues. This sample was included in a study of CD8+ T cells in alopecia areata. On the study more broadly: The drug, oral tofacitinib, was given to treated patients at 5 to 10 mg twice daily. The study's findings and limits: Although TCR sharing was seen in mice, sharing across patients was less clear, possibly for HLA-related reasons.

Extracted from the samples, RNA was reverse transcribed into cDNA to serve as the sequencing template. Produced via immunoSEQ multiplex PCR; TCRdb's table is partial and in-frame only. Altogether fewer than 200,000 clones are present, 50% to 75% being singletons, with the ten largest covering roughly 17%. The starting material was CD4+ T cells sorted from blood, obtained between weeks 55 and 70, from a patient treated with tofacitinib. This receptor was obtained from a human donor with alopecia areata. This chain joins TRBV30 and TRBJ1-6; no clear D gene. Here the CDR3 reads CAWGSRPGSESSYNSPLHF. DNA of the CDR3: TGTGCCTGGGGCTCCAGGCCGGGATCCGAGAGCTCCTATAATTCACCCCTCCACTTT. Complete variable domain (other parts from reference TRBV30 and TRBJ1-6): SQTIHQWPATLVQPVGSPLSLECTVEGTSNPNLYWYRQAAGRGLQLLFYSVGIGQISSEVPQNLSASRPQDRQFILSSKKLLLSDSGFYLCAWGSRPGSESSYNSPLHFGNGTRLTVT.